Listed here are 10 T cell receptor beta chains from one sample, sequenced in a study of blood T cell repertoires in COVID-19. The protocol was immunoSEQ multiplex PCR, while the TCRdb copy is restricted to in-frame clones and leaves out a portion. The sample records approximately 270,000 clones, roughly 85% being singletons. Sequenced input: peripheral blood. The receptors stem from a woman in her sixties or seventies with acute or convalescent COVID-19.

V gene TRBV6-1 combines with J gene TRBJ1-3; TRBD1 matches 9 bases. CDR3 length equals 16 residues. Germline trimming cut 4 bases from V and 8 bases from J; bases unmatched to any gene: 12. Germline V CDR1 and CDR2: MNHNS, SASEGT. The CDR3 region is CASSAGNRDRADTIYF. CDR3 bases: TGTGCCAGCAGTGCCGGGAATCGGGACAGGGCGGACACCATATATTTT.

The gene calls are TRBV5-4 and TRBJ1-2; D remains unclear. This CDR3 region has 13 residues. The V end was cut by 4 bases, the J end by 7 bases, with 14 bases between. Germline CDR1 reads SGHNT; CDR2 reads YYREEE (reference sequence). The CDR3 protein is CASSKSGEGGYTF. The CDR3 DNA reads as TGTGCCAGCAGCAAATCCGGGGAGGGTGGCTACACCTTC.

The DNA of the CDR3 is TGCGCCAGCAGTGACCGAGCATCCGCGGATACGCAGTATTTT. Translated, it gives CASSDRASADTQYF. The chain combines TRBV10-1 with TRBJ2-3, with D unclear. There are 14 residues in the CDR3. Trimming removed 3 bases from V and 6 bases from J, with 13 bases in between. The V gene's germline CDR1 is WNHNN and CDR2 SYGVQD (reference sequence).

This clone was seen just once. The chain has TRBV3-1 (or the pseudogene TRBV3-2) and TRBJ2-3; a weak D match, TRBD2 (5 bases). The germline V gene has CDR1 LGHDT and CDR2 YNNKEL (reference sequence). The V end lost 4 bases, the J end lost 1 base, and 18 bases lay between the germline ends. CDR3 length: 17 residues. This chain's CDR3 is CASSLLGSSGGTDTQYF. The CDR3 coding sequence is TGTGCCAGCAGCCTCCTGGGGTCTTCCGGGGGCACAGATACGCAGTATTTT.

The DNA for the CDR3 is TGCGCCAGCAGGTTACCGGGACTATCCTACAATGAGCAGTTCTTC. Amino acids: CASRLPGLSYNEQFF. The chain has TRBV5-1 and TRBJ2-1; 7 nucleotides agree with TRBD2. V dropped 5 bases and J dropped 1; count of bases not matched to a gene: 6. The CDR3 loop spans 15 amino acids. Germline V gene lookup returns CDR1 SGHRS and CDR2 YFSETQ.

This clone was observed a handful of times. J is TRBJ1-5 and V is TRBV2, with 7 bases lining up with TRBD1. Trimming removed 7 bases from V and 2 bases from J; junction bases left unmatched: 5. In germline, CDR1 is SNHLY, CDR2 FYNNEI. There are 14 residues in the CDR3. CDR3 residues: CASTTGSGNQPQHF. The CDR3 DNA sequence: TGTGCCAGCACGACAGGGTCGGGCAATCAGCCCCAGCATTTT.

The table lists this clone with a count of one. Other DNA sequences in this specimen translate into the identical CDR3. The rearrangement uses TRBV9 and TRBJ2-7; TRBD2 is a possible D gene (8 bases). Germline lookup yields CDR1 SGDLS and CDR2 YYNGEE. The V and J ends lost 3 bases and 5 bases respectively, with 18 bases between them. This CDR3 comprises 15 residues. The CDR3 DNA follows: TGTGCCAGCAGCGGCGGGGGGACAGTTGGCGACGAGCAGTACTTC. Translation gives CASSGGGTVGDEQYF.

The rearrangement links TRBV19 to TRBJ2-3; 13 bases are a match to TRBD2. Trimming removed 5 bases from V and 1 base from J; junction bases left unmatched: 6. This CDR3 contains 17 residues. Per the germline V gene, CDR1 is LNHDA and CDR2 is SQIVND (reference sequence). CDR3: CASSARLAGGRTDTQYF. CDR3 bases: TGTGCCAGTAGTGCTAGACTAGCGGGGGGTCGCACAGATACGCAGTATTTT.

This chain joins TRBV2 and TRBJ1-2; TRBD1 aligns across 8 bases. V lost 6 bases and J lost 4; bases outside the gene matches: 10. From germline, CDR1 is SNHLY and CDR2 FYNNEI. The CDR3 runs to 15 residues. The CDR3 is CASSDKDRAGYGYTF. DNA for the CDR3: TGTGCCAGCAGCGATAAGGACAGGGCGGGCTATGGCTACACCTTC.

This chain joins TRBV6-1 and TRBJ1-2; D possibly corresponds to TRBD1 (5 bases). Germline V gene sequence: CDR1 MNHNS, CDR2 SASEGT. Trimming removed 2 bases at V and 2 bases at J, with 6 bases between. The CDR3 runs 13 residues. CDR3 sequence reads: CASSERGNYGYTF. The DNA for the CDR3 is TGTGCCAGCAGTGAAAGGGGAAACTATGGCTACACCTTC.